The 20 T cell receptor beta chains below all came from one sample that was sequenced in a study of human T cells and chemical hapten exposure (dated by TCRdb to the early 2020s). Per the publication, the time point label means: patch test 1, 2 weeks after DPC sensitization. This sample's treatment or condition label indicates: therapeutic diphenylcyclopropenone sensitization with weekly scalp DPC. The library was produced with RACE. Sequencing relied on a NextSeq 500. Through fastp at Q25 and MiXCR, TCRdb rebuilt clones from the public reads, retaining in-frame beta chains. Entries are consolidated by CDR3 protein sequence, retaining the most common genes and DNA. Across this sample there are more than 65,000 distinct CDR3 sequences, with more than 30% seen only once. The top ten clones comprise over 7.5% of the sample. The specimen comprised whole blood, sampled in connection with sensitization to the hapten diphenylcyclopropenone (DPC). These receptors all stem from a man between 40 and 49 years old with alopecia areata. Some clones in this sample may be carry-over from other donors' samples.

The rearrangement links TRBV7-9 to TRBJ1-4; 8 bases fit TRBD1. The CDR3 is 14 amino acids. Germline values: CDR1 SEHNR, CDR2 FQNEAQ (reference sequence). V shed 7 bases and J 8 bases; nucleotides not matched to a gene: 9. In DNA form, the CDR3 reads TGTGCCAGCAACCCCGGACAGGGAATGGAAAAACTGTTTTTT. Protein sequence: CASNPGQGMEKLFF.

This clonotype was recorded many times. V usage is TRBV12-3 or TRBV12-4 and J usage is TRBJ1-1; D is possibly TRBD1 (6 bases). V lost 5 bases to trimming and J lost 3 bases, with 13 bases between them. The CDR3 length is 14 residues. For the CDR3, the DNA is TGTGCCAGCAGTGTAGGGGGGATGGACACTGAAGCTTTCTTT. It encodes CASSVGGMDTEAFF.

This sequence joins TRBV20-1 and TRBJ1-1; 10 positions match TRBD1. CDR1 is DFQATT and CDR2 is SNEGSKA in the germline V gene (reference sequence). The CDR3 loop spans 13 amino acids. V shed 1 base, J shed 4 bases, and the junction held 0 bases outside the gene matches. The CDR3 sequence: CSARGTGGTEAFF. In nucleotides, the CDR3 is TGCAGTGCTAGAGGGACAGGGGGCACTGAAGCTTTCTTT.

CDR3 region: CASNIAGTYEQYF. The DNA of the CDR3 is TGTGCCAGCAACATAGCGGGTACCTACGAGCAGTACTTC. The chain is built from TRBV28 and TRBJ2-7; 7 bases line up with TRBD2. The CDR3 has 13 amino acids. From germline, CDR1 is MDHEN and CDR2 SYDVKM. J was trimmed by 2 bases and V by 7 bases; bases with no gene match: 5.

The gene calls are TRBV7-8 and TRBJ2-4, with D perhaps TRBD1 (5 bases). Germline CDR1 and CDR2: SGHVS and FQNEAQ. The V end was cut by 3 bases, the J end by 2 bases, with 8 bases between. This CDR3 has 14 amino acids. The CDR3 nucleotides are TGTGCCAGCAGCTTGCCAGGGACCAAAAACATTCAGTACTTC. The encoded protein is CASSLPGTKNIQYF.

J is TRBJ2-7 and V is TRBV19; weak D call: TRBD2 (6 bases). The length of the CDR3 is 13 residues. The V end lost 4 bases, the J end lost 3 bases, and 10 bases lay between the germline ends. Looked up from germline, CDR1 is LNHDA and CDR2 is SQIVND (reference sequence). This chain's CDR3 is CASSSGMDYEQYF. CDR3 sequence (DNA): TGTGCCAGTAGTAGCGGGATGGACTACGAGCAGTACTTC.

This clonotype was seen a few times. The chain is built from TRBV27 and TRBJ2-7; the match to TRBD1 covers 8 bases. The V gene's germline CDR1 is MNHEY and CDR2 SMNVEV (reference sequence). V lost 6 bases, J lost 2 bases, and 6 bases stayed unmatched. This CDR3 spans 14 amino acids. CDR3 loop: CASSWGTGPYEQYF. For the CDR3, the DNA is TGTGCCAGCAGCTGGGGGACAGGACCCTACGAGCAGTACTTC.

The gene calls are TRBV2 and TRBJ2-7; D not resolved. Trimming removed 4 bases at V and 3 bases at J, with 13 bases between. Germline V gives CDR1 SNHLY, CDR2 FYNNEI. This CDR3 spans 14 amino acids. CDR3 amino acids: CASSGNSWNYEQYF. CDR3 DNA: TGTGCCAGCAGTGGGAATAGCTGGAACTACGAGCAGTACTTC.

The V gene is TRBV7-8, the J gene TRBJ2-7; 13 bases match TRBD2. CDR3 length: 17 residues. Per germline, CDR1 SGHVS and CDR2 FQNEAQ. Trimming at V came to 3 bases and at J to 3 bases, leaving 8 bases not matched to a gene. The CDR3 is CASSFVRTSGRNYEQYF. In nucleotides, the CDR3 is TGTGCCAGCAGCTTTGTAAGGACTAGCGGGAGAAACTACGAGCAGTACTTC. The variable domain in full, completed from reference TRBV7-8 and TRBJ2-7, reads GAGVSQSPRYKVAKRGQDVALRCDPISGHVSLFWYQQALGQGPEFLTYFQNEAQLDKSGLPSDRFFAERPEGSVSTLKIQRTQQEDSAVYLCASSFVRTSGRNYEQYFGPGTRLTVT.

This clonotype was counted many times. The chain couples TRBV6-5 to TRBJ2-6, with D maybe TRBD1 (6 bases). CDR3 length: 20 amino acids. The germline V and J ends were trimmed by 6 bases and 2 bases, with 26 bases remaining between them. Germline V gene lookup returns CDR1 MNHEY and CDR2 SVGAGI. As DNA, the CDR3 is TGTGCCAGCAGGCCGACAGGCGGGTTGACTGGAACGGCTGGGGCCAACGTCCTGACTTTC. Amino acid sequence: CASRPTGGLTGTAGANVLTF.

This clonotype has a handful of counts. This chain links TRBV28 with TRBJ2-7; 7 positions match TRBD1. The CDR3 runs 15 residues. Germline V lookup: CDR1 MDHEN, CDR2 SYDVKM. V gave up 5 bases and J gave up 2 bases; unmatched junction bases: 9. The CDR3: CASSDVATGPYEQYF. DNA for the CDR3: TGTGCCAGCAGTGACGTGGCGACAGGGCCCTACGAGCAGTACTTC.

This rearrangement joins TRBV6-1 to TRBJ2-3; 8 nucleotides match TRBD1. From germline, CDR1 is MNHNS and CDR2 SASEGT. The CDR3 totals 19 residues. Trimming cost V 2 bases and J 4 bases; bases outside gene matches: 17. The CDR3, as DNA: TGTGCCAGCAGTGAATGGTACTTTCTAGGACAGGGACTTGCAGATACGCAGTATTTT. The encoded protein is CASSEWYFLGQGLADTQYF.

The chain joins TRBV6-6 to TRBJ1-5, with a possible D match to TRBD1 (5 bases). Germline loops: CDR1 MNHNY, CDR2 SVGAGI (reference sequence). The CDR3 has 15 amino acids. V was trimmed by 8 bases and J by 0 bases, leaving 14 bases between them. The DNA of the CDR3 is TGTGCCAGCGGAAAGGGGAAATATAGCAATCAGCCCCAGCATTTT. It is translated as CASGKGKYSNQPQHF.

The chain recombines TRBV28 with TRBJ1-5; 7 bases match TRBD1. The ends lost 6 bases at V and 0 bases at J; junction bases unmatched: 8. Germline assignment: CDR1 MDHEN and CDR2 SYDVKM. CDR3 length: 16 residues. The DNA for the CDR3 is TGTGCCAGCAGCATACGGACAGGAAATAGCAATCAGCCCCAGCATTTT. Encoded protein: CASSIRTGNSNQPQHF. Filled out from reference TRBV28 and TRBJ1-5, the complete variable domain reads DVKVTQSSRYLVKRTGEKVFLECVQDMDHENMFWYRQDPGLGLRLIYFSYDVKMKEKGDIPEGYSVSREKKERFSLILESASTNQTSMYLCASSIRTGNSNQPQHFGDGTRLSIL.

The chain couples TRBV7-2 to TRBJ2-1; D gene unclear. Germline V gene data show CDR1 as SGHTA and CDR2 as FQGNSA. With 7 bases removed from V and 9 bases from J, the gap between germline ends came to 25 bases. CDR3 size: 16 residues. The CDR3 is CASKAKAPTGKGEQFF. For the CDR3, the DNA is TGTGCCAGCAAAGCAAAAGCGCCCACCGGAAAAGGTGAGCAGTTCTTC.

The V call is TRBV20-1, the J call TRBJ2-7; TRBD1 agrees at 10 bases. Losses at the gene ends were 5 bases for V and 5 bases for J; bases not matched to a gene: 9. CDR3 size: 14 residues. Germline V gives CDR1 DFQATT, CDR2 SNEGSKA (reference sequence). The CDR3 protein is CSALTTGGVHEQYF. CDR3 DNA: TGCAGTGCTCTCACGACAGGGGGCGTACACGAGCAGTACTTC.

This clonotype has only a few counts. This chain joins TRBV12-3 or TRBV12-4 and TRBJ2-1; D may be TRBD1 (6 bases). CDR3 length equals 15 residues. V gave up 7 bases and J gave up 4 bases, with 17 bases separating them. CDR3: CASTSSRGLYNEQFF. The CDR3 DNA is TGTGCCAGCACCTCGAGCAGGGGCCTTTACAATGAGCAGTTCTTC.

This clonotype was seen at least ten times. V usage is TRBV29-1 and J usage is TRBJ2-1, with 9 positions matching TRBD1. CDR3 length: 14 amino acids. Germline lookup yields CDR1 SQVTM and CDR2 ANQGSEA. The ends lost 4 bases at V and 2 bases at J; junction bases unmatched: 3. The chain's CDR3 is CSVGTGVAYNEQFF. In nucleotides, the CDR3 is TGCAGCGTTGGGACAGGGGTGGCCTACAATGAGCAGTTCTTC.

This rearrangement joins TRBV7-9 to TRBJ1-4; no firm D call. The germline CDR1 and CDR2 sequences are SEHNR and FQNEAQ (reference sequence). The CDR3 contains 13 residues. Trimming stripped 11 bases from V and 6 bases from J, with 16 bases between. As DNA, the CDR3 is TGTGCCTCAGGACCAGCCACATATGAAAAACTGTTTTTT. Translated, it gives CASGPATYEKLFF.

This clonotype was seen a handful of times. The chain employs TRBV9 and TRBJ2-4; D call uncertain. V was cut by 2 bases and J by 10 bases, with 4 bases left in between. Germline CDR1 reads SGDLS; CDR2 reads YYNGEE. CDR3 length equals 10 residues. The CDR3 DNA follows: TGTGCCAGCAGCGTCCAAATTCAGTACTTC. Protein: CASSVQIQYF.